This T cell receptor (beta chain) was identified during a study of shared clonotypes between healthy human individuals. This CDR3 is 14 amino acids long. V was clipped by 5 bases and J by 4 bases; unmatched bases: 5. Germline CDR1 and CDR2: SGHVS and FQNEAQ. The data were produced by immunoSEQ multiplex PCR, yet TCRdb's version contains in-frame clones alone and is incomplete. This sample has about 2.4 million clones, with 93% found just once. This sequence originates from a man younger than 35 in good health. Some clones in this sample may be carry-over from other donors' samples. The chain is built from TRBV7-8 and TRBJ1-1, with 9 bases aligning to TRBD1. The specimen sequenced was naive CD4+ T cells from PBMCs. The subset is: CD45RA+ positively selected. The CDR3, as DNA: TGTGCCAGCAGCAGGTCGACAGGGGGCACTGAAGCTTTCTTT. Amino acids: CASSRSTGGTEAFF. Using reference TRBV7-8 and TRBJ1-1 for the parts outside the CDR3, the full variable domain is GAGVSQSPRYKVAKRGQDVALRCDPISGHVSLFWYQQALGQGPEFLTYFQNEAQLDKSGLPSDRFFAERPEGSVSTLKIQRTQQEDSAVYLCASSRSTGGTEAFFGQGTRLTVV.